Shown below are 32 T cell receptor beta chains from a single sample sequenced in a study of cytomegalovirus exposure and HLA in healthy donors (dated by TCRdb to about 2017). Libraries were made using the immunoSEQ multiplex PCR assay. A mixture of 60 forward primers for TCR Vbeta segments and 13 reverse primers for TCR Jbeta segments was used in the multiplex PCR. TCRdb stores this immuneACCESS table with in-frame sequences only. Part of the clones is absent; in the studies checked, under half of the shortfall reflects unresolved V genes, and no reason is known for the rest. This sample lists hundreds of thousands of clones; 70% to 90% were detected once. Jointly, the top ten make up around 0.23% of the sample. Sequencing was carried out using PBMCs. Every receptor here comes from a girl aged 2 to 9 in good health and CMV-seronegative.

The chain couples TRBV11-2 to TRBJ2-7, with TRBD1 matching over 9 bases. The CDR3 contains 13 residues. V was pared by 5 bases and J by 5 bases, with 4 bases of the junction left unmatched. Germline CDR1 is SGHAT and CDR2 is FQNNGV. CDR3 nucleotides: TGTGCCAGCAGCCCGGGACAGGGAGACGAGCAGTACTTC. This encodes CASSPGQGDEQYF.

The chain combines TRBV5-1 with TRBJ2-7; no clear D gene. Trimming took 4 bases from V and 4 from J, leaving 9 bases between them. This CDR3 is built from 12 residues. The V gene's germline CDR1 is SGHRS and CDR2 YFSETQ. CDR3 DNA sequence: TGCGCCAGCAGCCCCTCAGATTACGAGCAGTACTTC. This sequence encodes CASSPSDYEQYF.

This chain connects TRBV5-6 to TRBJ2-5, with TRBD1 matching 10 bases. The CDR3 totals 18 residues. CDR1 and CDR2 from the germline V gene are SGHDT and YYEEEE. V dropped 3 bases and J dropped 2; count of bases not matched to a gene: 13. CDR3 residues: CASSWTLGTGVLQETQYF. In nucleotides, the CDR3 is TGTGCCAGCAGCTGGACCCTCGGGACAGGGGTTTTACAAGAGACCCAGTACTTC.

The chain is built from TRBV27 and TRBJ1-5, with 8 bases identical to TRBD1. The ends lost 5 bases at V and 6 bases at J; junction bases unmatched: 6. CDR1 MNHEY and CDR2 SMNVEV come from the germline V gene (reference sequence). The CDR3 length is 14 residues. CDR3 sequence: CASSRTGIGQPQHF. DNA for the CDR3: TGTGCCAGCAGTCGGACAGGGATCGGTCAGCCCCAGCATTTT.

The rearrangement joins TRBV2 to TRBJ1-1; 7 nucleotides line up with TRBD1. Looked up from germline, CDR1 is SNHLY and CDR2 is FYNNEI. The CDR3 covers 14 residues. The ends lost 3 bases at V and 1 base at J; junction bases unmatched: 2. The CDR3 protein is CASSDRDRNTEAFF. The DNA for the CDR3 is TGTGCCAGCAGTGACCGGGACAGGAACACTGAAGCTTTCTTT.

This clone was counted a few times. The rearrangement joins TRBV20-1 to TRBJ2-3, with D perhaps TRBD2 (6 bases). Germline values: CDR1 DFQATT, CDR2 SNEGSKA (reference sequence). The CDR3 is made up of 11 amino acids. CDR3 DNA sequence: TGCAATGCCGAGGAGGGTGGTACGCAGTATTTT. Its protein is CNAEEGGTQYF.

This clone was found once. This rearrangement joins TRBV7-8 to TRBJ2-5, with 9 bases aligning to TRBD2. The J call may be wrong; the DNA end is better matched by TRBJ2-7. Germline lookup yields CDR1 SGHVS and CDR2 FQNEAQ. CDR3 size: 16 residues. In DNA, the CDR3 is TGTGCCAGCAGCTTAAGATGGCGGGAGGGGACTTACGAGCAGTACTTC. Residues: CASSLRWREGTYEQYF.

The gene calls are TRBV6-1 and TRBJ1-2, with D possibly being TRBD1 (5 bases). CDR1 is MNHNS and CDR2 is SASEGT in the germline V gene. The CDR3 length is 16 residues. Trimming stripped 1 base from V and 7 bases from J, with 19 bases between. CDR3 DNA: TGTGCCAGCAGTGAAGTGTCCGGGGGAAGGTTAGGTGGCTACACCTTC. Translated, it gives CASSEVSGGRLGGYTF.

The rearrangement joins TRBV27 to TRBJ2-1; 10 bases match TRBD2. CDR3 length: 17 amino acids. The V and J ends lost 1 base and 3 bases, in that order; junction bases with no gene match: 6. The germline CDR1 and CDR2 sequences are MNHEY and SMNVEV (reference sequence). CDR3 sequence (DNA): TGTGCCAGCAGTTTATTCCTAGCGGGAGAGAACTACAATGAGCAGTTCTTC. It is translated as CASSLFLAGENYNEQFF.

The chain joins TRBV30 to TRBJ2-1; 11 bases match TRBD2. CDR1 is GTSNPN, CDR2 SVGIG, per germline (reference sequence). Losses at the gene ends were 5 bases for V and 7 bases for J; bases not matched to a gene: 4. The CDR3 spans 13 residues. This CDR3 is CAWRLAGGNEQFF. The CDR3 nucleotides are TGTGCCTGGCGGCTAGCGGGGGGTAATGAGCAGTTCTTC.

The rearrangement joins TRBV19 to TRBJ1-1, with D possibly being TRBD1 (5 bases). V was pared by 4 bases and J by 4 bases, with 13 bases between. Germline CDR1 is LNHDA and CDR2 is SQIVND (reference sequence). The CDR3 totals 14 residues. The CDR3 spells CASSKTVTATEAFF. CDR3 DNA: TGTGCCAGTAGTAAGACAGTTACCGCCACTGAAGCTTTCTTT.

This clone has more than one count but fewer than ten. The V and J genes are TRBV7-9 and TRBJ1-3; D is ambiguous. CDR1 is SEHNR and CDR2 is FQNEAQ in the germline V gene (reference sequence). The CDR3 has 14 residues. With 3 bases removed from V and 4 bases from J, the gap between germline ends came to 10 bases. The CDR3 sequence is CASSFQISGNTIYF. The CDR3, as DNA: TGTGCCAGCAGCTTTCAGATTTCCGGAAACACCATATATTTT.

The gene calls are TRBV14 and TRBJ2-7; no clear D. The CDR3 covers 11 residues. Germline V gene sequence: CDR1 SGHDN, CDR2 FVKESK. V gave up 1 base and J gave up 7 bases, with 5 bases separating them. The CDR3: CASSQGSEQYF. The CDR3 DNA reads as TGTGCCAGCAGCCAAGGGAGTGAGCAGTACTTC.

CDR3 protein: CASSSGNRVTYEQYF. The CDR3 DNA sequence: TGTGCCAGTAGTAGTGGTAACAGGGTAACCTACGAGCAGTACTTC. V is TRBV19 and J is TRBJ2-7, with a tentative D call TRBD1 (6 bases). CDR3 size: 15 residues. V lost 4 bases and J 2 bases, leaving 15 bases between the germline ends. Germline V gives CDR1 LNHDA, CDR2 SQIVND (reference sequence).

J is TRBJ2-5 and V is TRBV19; 7 bases fit TRBD1. V shed 5 bases, J shed 4 bases, and the junction held 10 bases outside the gene matches. This CDR3 is 15 amino acids long. Germline CDR1 is LNHDA and CDR2 is SQIVND (reference sequence). CDR3 in amino acids: CASSRQGAPLETQYF. The CDR3 DNA sequence: TGTGCCAGTAGTCGACAGGGTGCCCCCCTAGAGACCCAGTACTTC.

This chain joins TRBV5-1 and TRBJ2-5, with TRBD1 as a possible D gene (5 bases). The CDR3 totals 14 residues. Trimming removed 1 base from V and 5 bases from J, with 12 bases in between. The germline CDR1 and CDR2 sequences are SGHRS and YFSETQ. Here the CDR3 reads CASSLRQIRETQYF. In DNA, the CDR3 is TGCGCCAGCAGCTTGCGACAGATTCGGGAGACCCAGTACTTC.

The chain employs TRBV30 and TRBJ1-1; TRBD1 is a possible D gene (5 bases). CDR1 is GTSNPN, CDR2 SVGIG, per germline (reference sequence). The CDR3 runs to 13 residues. V was trimmed by 3 bases and J by 1 base, leaving 9 bases between them. CDR3 bases: TGTGCCTGGAGGAGTACAGGGAACACTGAAGCTTTCTTT. Amino acid sequence: CAWRSTGNTEAFF.

The rearrangement joins TRBV30 to TRBJ1-2, with 12 bases that match TRBD1. The length of the CDR3 is 14 residues. CDR1 is GTSNPN and CDR2 is SVGIG in the germline V gene (reference sequence). Trimming at V came to 1 base and at J to 7 bases, leaving 4 bases not matched to a gene. The CDR3 reads CAWSGDRGHGGYTF. As DNA, the CDR3 is TGTGCCTGGAGTGGGGACAGGGGGCACGGTGGCTACACCTTC.

The chain combines TRBV19 with TRBJ2-1; D ambiguous. CDR1 is LNHDA and CDR2 is SQIVND in the germline V gene (reference sequence). The CDR3 consists of 13 residues. Trimming removed 6 bases from V and 3 bases from J, with 9 bases in between. The DNA for the CDR3 is TGTGCCAGTAGCCCCCGGGTCTACAATGAGCAGTTCTTC. Translating it yields CASSPRVYNEQFF.

This chain connects TRBV7-6 to TRBJ2-7; D is undetermined. The CDR3 covers 18 residues. The germline CDR1 and CDR2 sequences are SGHVS and FNYEAQ. Trimming removed 0 bases from V and 2 bases from J, with 20 bases in between. CDR3 in DNA: TGTGCCAGCAGCTTAGCGGTTTCCCCGGCGGCCCCAACCTACGAGCAGTACTTC. Amino acid sequence: CASSLAVSPAAPTYEQYF.

This clone appeared a few times. The chain's CDR3 is CASSSVAGPTYEQYF. The CDR3, as DNA: TGTGCCAGTAGTTCCGTAGCGGGGCCCACCTACGAGCAGTACTTC. The rearrangement joins TRBV19 to TRBJ2-7; 8 bases agree with TRBD2. Losses at the gene ends were 5 bases for V and 2 bases for J; bases not matched to a gene: 8. The CDR3 runs to 15 residues. Germline loops: CDR1 LNHDA, CDR2 SQIVND (reference sequence).

The chain combines TRBV10-1 with TRBJ2-4; 7 positions match TRBD1. J lost 0 bases, V lost 7 bases, and 12 bases had no gene match. The germline gives CDR1 WNHNN, CDR2 SYGVQD (reference sequence). This CDR3 comprises 17 residues. CDR3 amino acids: CASTAQGESLAKNIQYF. The CDR3 DNA follows: TGCGCCAGCACAGCCCAGGGGGAGTCTCTAGCCAAAAACATTCAGTACTTC.

The CDR3 bases are TGCGCCAGCAGCTTGGGGACTAGCGGGAGAAAGGCAGATACGCAGTATTTT. This encodes CASSLGTSGRKADTQYF. This sequence joins TRBV5-1 and TRBJ2-3; 13 nucleotides match TRBD2. The length of the CDR3 is 17 residues. Unmatched junction bases numbered 5, after V lost 0 bases and J lost 4 bases. The germline V gene has CDR1 SGHRS and CDR2 YFSETQ.

The chain joins TRBV5-1 to TRBJ2-5; TRBD2 matches at 11 bases. Trimming removed 0 bases from V and 3 bases from J; junction bases left unmatched: 4. Germline CDR1 and CDR2: SGHRS and YFSETQ. This CDR3 has 16 amino acids. CDR3 amino acids: CASSLGTSGREETQYF. In DNA, the CDR3 is TGCGCCAGCAGCTTGGGGACTAGCGGGCGAGAAGAGACCCAGTACTTC.

The chain links TRBV15 to TRBJ1-5; a possible D gene is TRBD1 (6 bases). Germline CDR1 and CDR2: LNHNV and YYDKDF (reference sequence). With 2 bases removed from V and 1 base from J, the gap between germline ends came to 6 bases. The CDR3 has 14 residues. The CDR3 nucleotides are TGTGCCACCAGCAGAACAGGGAGCAATCAGCCCCAGCATTTT. Protein sequence: CATSRTGSNQPQHF.

This chain joins TRBV30 and TRBJ1-1; the D is unclear. Germline CDR1 and CDR2: GTSNPN and SVGIG (reference sequence). V was clipped by 1 base and J by 5 bases, with 14 bases between them. The length of the CDR3 is 14 residues. The CDR3 here is CAWSGGIRRTEAFF. CDR3 nucleotides: TGTGCCTGGAGTGGGGGAATCAGGAGGACTGAAGCTTTCTTT.

The chain is built from TRBV2 and TRBJ2-2; D possibly corresponds to TRBD2 (5 bases). Germline V lookup: CDR1 SNHLY, CDR2 FYNNEI. V lost 6 bases and J 7 bases, leaving 9 bases between the germline ends. The CDR3 runs to 12 residues. In nucleotides, the CDR3 is TGTGCCAGCAGCGGACTCGACGGGGAGCTGTTTTTT. Its protein is CASSGLDGELFF.

The V call is TRBV9, the J call TRBJ1-4, with D possibly matching TRBD1 (5 bases). This CDR3 region has 15 residues. The ends were cut back, 3 bases at V and 4 bases at J, with 13 bases in the middle. Germline V gives CDR1 SGDLS, CDR2 YYNGEE. The CDR3: CASSAPGRYNEKLFF. In nucleotides, the CDR3 is TGTGCCAGCAGCGCCCCAGGGCGCTATAATGAAAAACTGTTTTTT.

The genes are TRBV10-2 and TRBJ2-1; TRBD2 aligns across 12 bases. Germline CDR1 WSHSY, CDR2 SAAADI. This CDR3 has 17 amino acids. With V trimmed by 6 bases and J by 5 bases, 11 bases remained unmatched. CDR3 bases: TGCGCCAGCAGGAAGGGACTAGCGGGCTTACCGAACAATGAGCAGTTCTTC. Translation gives CASRKGLAGLPNNEQFF.

The chain uses TRBV13 and TRBJ1-3; perhaps TRBD1 as D (5 bases). CDR1 and CDR2 (germline): PRHDT, FYEKMQ (reference sequence). The CDR3 extends over 13 amino acids. V shed 2 bases and J shed 8 bases, with 10 bases lying between them. The CDR3: CASSLSRGDTIYF. The CDR3 nucleotides are TGTGCCAGCAGCTTAAGCCGGGGGGACACCATATATTTT.

The CDR3 loop is CAWSVRLAPYEQYF. CDR3 coding DNA: TGTGCCTGGAGTGTACGTCTAGCCCCCTACGAGCAGTACTTC. The rearrangement uses TRBV30 and TRBJ2-7, with D perhaps TRBD2 (5 bases). Per the germline V gene, CDR1 is GTSNPN and CDR2 is SVGIG (reference sequence). This CDR3 is built from 14 residues. With 0 bases removed from V and 2 bases from J, the gap between germline ends came to 11 bases.

This clone was counted between two and nine times. The rearrangement uses TRBV9 and TRBJ2-1, with a possible D match to TRBD1 (6 bases). CDR3 length: 15 amino acids. The germline V and J ends were trimmed by 0 bases and 4 bases, with 11 bases remaining between them. Germline V gene lookup returns CDR1 SGDLS and CDR2 YYNGEE. The CDR3 protein is CASSVGTGLYNEQFF. The CDR3 DNA is TGTGCCAGCAGCGTAGGAACAGGGCTTTACAATGAGCAGTTCTTC.